This paragraph covers one T cell receptor (beta chain) sequence. Mismatch with germline at one junction end may stem from a read error. The data were taken from a study of PD-1 and CTLA-4 blockade in melanoma. The CDR3 covers 15 residues. Germline CDR1 SGHRS, CDR2 YFSETQ. Assay used: immunoSEQ multiplex PCR; TCRdb lists only in-frame clones, some missing. This sample has 25,000 to 40,000 clones, with around 90% found just once. The sample in question was CD8+ T cells from peripheral blood, obtained from a patient given anti-PD-1 treatment. The chain links TRBV5-1 to TRBJ1-2, with D possibly being TRBD1 (5 bases). The TCR originated in a human donor with melanoma. CDR3 residues: CASRLGGFEGYGYTF. The CDR3 bases are TGCGCCAGCAGATTGGGGGGGTTCGAAGGCTATGGCTACACCTTC.